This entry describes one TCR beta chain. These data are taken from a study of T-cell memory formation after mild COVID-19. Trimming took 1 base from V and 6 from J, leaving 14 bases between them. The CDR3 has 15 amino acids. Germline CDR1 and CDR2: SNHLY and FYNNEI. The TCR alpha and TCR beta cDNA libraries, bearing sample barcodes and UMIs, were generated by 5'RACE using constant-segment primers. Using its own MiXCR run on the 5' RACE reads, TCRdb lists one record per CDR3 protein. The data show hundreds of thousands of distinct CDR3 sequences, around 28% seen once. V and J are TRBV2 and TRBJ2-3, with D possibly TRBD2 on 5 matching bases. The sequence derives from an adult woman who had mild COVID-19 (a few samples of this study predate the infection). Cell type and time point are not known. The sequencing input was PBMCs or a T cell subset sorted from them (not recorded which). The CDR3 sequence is CASSEEIAGGDTQYF. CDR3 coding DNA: TGTGCCAGCAGTGAAGAGATTGCAGGCGGGGATACGCAGTATTTT.